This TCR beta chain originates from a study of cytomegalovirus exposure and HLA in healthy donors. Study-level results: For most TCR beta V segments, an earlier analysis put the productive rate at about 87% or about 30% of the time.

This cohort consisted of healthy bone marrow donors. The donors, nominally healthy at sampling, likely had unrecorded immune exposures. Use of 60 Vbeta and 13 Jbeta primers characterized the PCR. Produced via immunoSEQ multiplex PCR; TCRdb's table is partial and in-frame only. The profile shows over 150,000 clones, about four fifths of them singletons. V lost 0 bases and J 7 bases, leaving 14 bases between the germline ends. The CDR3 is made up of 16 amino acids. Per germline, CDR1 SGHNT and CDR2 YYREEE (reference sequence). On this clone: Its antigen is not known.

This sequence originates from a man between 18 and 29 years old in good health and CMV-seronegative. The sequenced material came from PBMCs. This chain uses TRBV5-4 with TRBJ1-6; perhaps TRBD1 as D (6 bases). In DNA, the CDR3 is TGTGCCAGCAGCTTGGGATCAAGGACAGAAAATTCACCCCTCCACTTT. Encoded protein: CASSLGSRTENSPLHF.